This T cell receptor beta chain is drawn from a study of T cells expressing NK-cell markers. This CDR3 spans 14 amino acids. The germline CDR1 and CDR2 sequences are SEHNR and FQNEAQ (reference sequence). TCRdb re-called the 5' RACE reads and shows each CDR3 protein once, DNA omitted. Here the sample table reports a few hundred thousand distinct CDR3 sequences. The sequence came from a woman aged 50 to 60 in good health. The sequenced sample consisted of blood T cells: a sorted CD56 or NKG2C T cell subset, CD4+ or CD8+ T cells, or bulk PBMC T cells (not recorded which). The rearrangement links TRBV7-9 to TRBJ2-3; absent DNA, TCRdb's TRBD2 call cannot be checked. The CDR3: CASSLAPNRALRYF. Looking up the rest from reference TRBV7-9 and TRBJ2-3 gives the full variable domain: DTGVSQNPRHKITKRGQNVTFRCDPISEHNRLYWYRQTLGQGPEFLTYFQNEAQLEKSRLLSDRFSAERPKGSFSTLEIQRTEQGDSAMYLCASSLAPNRALRYFGPGTRLTVL.